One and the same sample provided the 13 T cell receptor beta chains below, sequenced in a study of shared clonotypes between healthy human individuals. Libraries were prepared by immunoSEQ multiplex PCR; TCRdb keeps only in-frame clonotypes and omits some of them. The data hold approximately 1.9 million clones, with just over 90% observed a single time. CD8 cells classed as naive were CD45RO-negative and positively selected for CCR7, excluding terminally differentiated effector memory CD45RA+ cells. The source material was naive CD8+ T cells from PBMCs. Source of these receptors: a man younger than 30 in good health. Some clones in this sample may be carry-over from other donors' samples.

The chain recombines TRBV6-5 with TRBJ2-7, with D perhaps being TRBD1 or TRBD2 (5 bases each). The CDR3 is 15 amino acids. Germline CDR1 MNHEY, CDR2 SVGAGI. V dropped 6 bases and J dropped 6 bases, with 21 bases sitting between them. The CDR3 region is CASSQARAGSGEQYF. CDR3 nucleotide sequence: TGTGCCAGCAGCCAAGCTAGGGCAGGGAGCGGCGAGCAGTACTTC.

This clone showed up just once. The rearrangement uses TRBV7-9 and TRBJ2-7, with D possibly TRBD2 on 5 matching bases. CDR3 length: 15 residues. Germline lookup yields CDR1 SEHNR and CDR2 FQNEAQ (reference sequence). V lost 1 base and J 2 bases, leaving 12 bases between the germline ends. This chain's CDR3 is CASSLVREPPYEQYF. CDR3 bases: TGTGCCAGCAGCTTAGTAAGGGAGCCCCCCTACGAGCAGTACTTC. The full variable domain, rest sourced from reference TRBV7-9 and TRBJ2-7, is DTGVSQNPRHKITKRGQNVTFRCDPISEHNRLYWYRQTLGQGPEFLTYFQNEAQLEKSRLLSDRFSAERPKGSFSTLEIQRTEQGDSAMYLCASSLVREPPYEQYFGPGTRLTVT.

The CDR3 loop is CASSAQGTYEQYF. Written as DNA, the CDR3 is TGTGCCAGCAGCGCGCAGGGGACCTACGAGCAGTACTTC. This rearrangement joins TRBV4-2 to TRBJ2-7, with D perhaps TRBD1 (6 bases). CDR1 and CDR2 from the germline V gene are LGHNA and YNFKEQ. V was trimmed by 5 bases and J by 2 bases, leaving 10 bases between them. This CDR3 spans 13 amino acids.

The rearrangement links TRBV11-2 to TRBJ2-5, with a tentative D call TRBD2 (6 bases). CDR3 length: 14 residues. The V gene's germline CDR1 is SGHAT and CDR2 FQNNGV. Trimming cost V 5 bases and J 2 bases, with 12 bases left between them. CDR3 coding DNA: TGTGCCAGCAGCCCCGTTGGAGGGCAAGAGACCCAGTACTTC. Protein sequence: CASSPVGGQETQYF.

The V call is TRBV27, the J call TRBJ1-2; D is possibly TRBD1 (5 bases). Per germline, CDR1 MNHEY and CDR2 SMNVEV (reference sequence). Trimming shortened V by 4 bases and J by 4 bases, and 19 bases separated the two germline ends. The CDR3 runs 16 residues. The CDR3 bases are TGTGCCAGCAGTTCCCTTGGGGTGGGGCTGGGCTATGGCTACACCTTC. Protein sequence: CASSSLGVGLGYGYTF.

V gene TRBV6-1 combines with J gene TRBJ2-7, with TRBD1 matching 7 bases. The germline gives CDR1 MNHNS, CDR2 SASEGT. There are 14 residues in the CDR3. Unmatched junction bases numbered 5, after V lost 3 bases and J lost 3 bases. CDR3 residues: CASSDNAGGYEQYF. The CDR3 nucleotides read TGTGCCAGCAGTGATAACGCAGGGGGCTACGAGCAGTACTTC.

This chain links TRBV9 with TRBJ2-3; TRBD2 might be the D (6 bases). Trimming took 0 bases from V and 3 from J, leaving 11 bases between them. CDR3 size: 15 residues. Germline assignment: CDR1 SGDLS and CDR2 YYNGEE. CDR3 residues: CASSVESGLTDTQYF. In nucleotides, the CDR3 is TGTGCCAGCAGCGTAGAAAGCGGGCTTACAGATACGCAGTATTTT.

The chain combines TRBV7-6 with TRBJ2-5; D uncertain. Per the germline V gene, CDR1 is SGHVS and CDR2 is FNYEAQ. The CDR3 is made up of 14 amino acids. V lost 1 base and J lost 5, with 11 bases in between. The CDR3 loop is CASSLETAQETQYF. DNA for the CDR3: TGTGCCAGCAGCTTAGAAACAGCCCAGGAGACCCAGTACTTC. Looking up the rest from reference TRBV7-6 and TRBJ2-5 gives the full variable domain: GAGVSQSPRYKVTKRGQDVALRCDPISGHVSLYWYRQALGQGPEFLTYFNYEAQQDKSGLPNDRFSAERPEGSISTLTIQRTEQRDSAMYRCASSLETAQETQYFGPGTRLLVL.

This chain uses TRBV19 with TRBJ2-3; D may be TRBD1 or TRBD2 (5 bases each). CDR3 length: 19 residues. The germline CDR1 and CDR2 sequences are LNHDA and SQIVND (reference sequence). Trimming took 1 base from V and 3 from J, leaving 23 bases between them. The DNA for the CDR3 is TGTGCCAGTAGTATAGGAGTGTTAGGAGGCAGGGAGACGACAGATACGCAGTATTTT. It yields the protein CASSIGVLGGRETTDTQYF.

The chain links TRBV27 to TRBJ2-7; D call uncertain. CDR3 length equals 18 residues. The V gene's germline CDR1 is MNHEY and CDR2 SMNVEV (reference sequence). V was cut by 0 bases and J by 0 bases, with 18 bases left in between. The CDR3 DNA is TGTGCCAGCAGTTTATCGTTTAGGAAGAGATACAGCTCCTACGAGCAGTACTTC. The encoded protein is CASSLSFRKRYSSYEQYF.

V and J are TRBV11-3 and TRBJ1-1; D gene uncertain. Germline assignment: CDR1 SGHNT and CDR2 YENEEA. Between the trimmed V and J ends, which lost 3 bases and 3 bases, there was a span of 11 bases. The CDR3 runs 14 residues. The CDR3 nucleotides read TGTGCCAGCAGCTTGAGGGCGGTTGACACTGAAGCTTTCTTT. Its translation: CASSLRAVDTEAFF.

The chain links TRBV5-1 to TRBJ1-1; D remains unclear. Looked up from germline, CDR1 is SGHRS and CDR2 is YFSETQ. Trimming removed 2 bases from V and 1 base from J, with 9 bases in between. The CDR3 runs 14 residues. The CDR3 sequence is CASSFGRANTEAFF. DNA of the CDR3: TGCGCCAGCAGCTTCGGGCGGGCGAACACTGAAGCTTTCTTT.

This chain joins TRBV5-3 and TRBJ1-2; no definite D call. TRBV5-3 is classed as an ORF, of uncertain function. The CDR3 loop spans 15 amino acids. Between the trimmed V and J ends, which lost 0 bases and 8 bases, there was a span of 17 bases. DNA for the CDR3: TGTGCCAGAAGCTTGGAGGCAGGCATAGCAATGGGCTACACCTTC. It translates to CARSLEAGIAMGYTF.